Each of the 3 T cell receptor beta chains below was sequenced from the same sample in a study of shared clonotypes between healthy human individuals. Produced via immunoSEQ multiplex PCR; TCRdb's table is partial and in-frame only. This sample has around 1.1 million clones, with about 84% found just once. The sequenced sample consisted of memory CD4+ T cells from PBMCs. Described subset: CD45RA-negative fraction. These receptors originate from a man in his late teens or twenties in good health. Some clones in this sample may be carry-over from other donors' samples.

V usage is TRBV7-2 and J usage is TRBJ2-7; TRBD2 matches 8 bases. V trimming: 5 bases; J trimming: 4 bases; junction bases outside the gene matches: 4. This CDR3 is 13 amino acids long. CDR1 SGHTA and CDR2 FQGNSA come from the germline V gene. The CDR3 DNA follows: TGTGCCAGCAGCCCATCGGGAGGGTACGAGCAGTACTTC. Translating it yields CASSPSGGYEQYF.

The V and J genes are TRBV6-1 and TRBJ2-2; D remains unclear. V was clipped by 6 bases and J by 7 bases, with 15 bases between them. There are 14 residues in the CDR3. Germline loops: CDR1 MNHNS, CDR2 SASEGT. Written as DNA, the CDR3 is TGTGCCAGCAGGGTAGTTGGGTCGGACGGGGAGCTGTTTTTT. As protein: CASRVVGSDGELFF.

This chain connects TRBV5-1 to TRBJ1-1; D remains ambiguous. Per the germline V gene, CDR1 is SGHRS and CDR2 is YFSETQ. The CDR3 is 15 residues long. Trimming shortened V by 0 bases and J by 0 bases, and 9 bases separated the two germline ends. Here the CDR3 DNA reads TGCGCCAGCAGCTTGGAAGCCACCATGAACACTGAAGCTTTCTTT. It encodes CASSLEATMNTEAFF.